The T cell receptor beta chain under discussion was sequenced for a study of shared clonotypes between healthy human individuals. Study-level background: Donors, aged 18 to 49, were two women and three men.

Broader study findings: Enrolling few donors narrowed the genetic and exposure-history diversity that was represented.

Input per replicate PCR of unsorted PBMC was around 300 ng DNA, corresponding to 33,000 or so T cell genomes. The assay was immunoSEQ multiplex PCR, and TCRdb's table has in-frame clones only and misses some. Of 450,000 to 500,000 clones listed, around 80% are singletons. This clone was recorded only once. Its antigen remains unidentified. A single base is all that separates this from a far larger clone, so a read error is likely. The germline V gene encodes CDR1 SGHTA and CDR2 FQGTGA. J lost 6 bases, V lost 3 bases, and 2 bases had no gene match. This CDR3 region has 12 residues. The sequence derives from a woman aged 40-49 years in good health. Some clones in this sample may be carry-over from other donors' samples. What was sequenced was PBMCs. The chain uses TRBV7-3 and TRBJ2-7; 7 bases fit TRBD2. The DNA of the CDR3 is TGTGCCAGCAGCTTGACGGGGGGCGAGCAGTACTTC. Encoded protein: CASSLTGGEQYF.